Below, 30 T cell receptor beta chains from the same sample are listed, as sequenced in a study of identical twins. From the 5' RACE reads, TCRdb called clonotypes with MiXCR, one entry per CDR3 protein. The table includes hundreds of thousands of distinct CDR3 sequences, roughly 18% detected once. The sample also formed part of further work on T cells expressing NK-cell markers.

What was sequenced was PBMCs. The receptors come from a woman aged 18-29 years in good health.

This sequence joins TRBV20-1 and TRBJ1-5; D is uncertain. Looked up from germline, CDR1 is DFQATT and CDR2 is SNEGSKA (reference sequence). This CDR3 spans 13 amino acids. V lost 1 base and J lost 4, with 8 bases in between. This chain's CDR3 is CSARGAVNQPQHF. As DNA, the CDR3 is TGCAGTGCTAGAGGGGCAGTTAATCAGCCCCAGCATTTT.

This clonotype occurred a few times. The V and J genes are TRBV10-3 and TRBJ2-3; D is perhaps TRBD2 (5 bases). Germline lookup yields CDR1 ENHRY and CDR2 SYGVKD. The CDR3 is 12 residues long. Trimming took off 5 bases at V and 6 bases at J, with 9 bases between the two ends. CDR3 region: CAISRGSDTQYF. The CDR3 DNA follows: TGTGCCATCAGTCGAGGGTCGGATACGCAGTATTTT.

This clonotype was counted between two and nine times. The chain recombines TRBV11-2 with TRBJ2-3; 10 bases line up with TRBD2. V shed 6 bases and J 3 bases; nucleotides not matched to a gene: 9. This CDR3 region has 16 residues. The germline gives CDR1 SGHAT, CDR2 FQNNGV. The CDR3 region has the DNA TGTGCCAGCAGACTCCTCCTAGCGGGAGTGACAGATACGCAGTATTTT. Amino acids: CASRLLLAGVTDTQYF.

The rearrangement uses TRBV6-1 and TRBJ1-6, with TRBD1 as a possible D gene (5 bases). V was pared by 7 bases and J by 9 bases, with 19 bases between. Germline values: CDR1 MNHNS, CDR2 SASEGT. The CDR3 is made up of 15 amino acids. The CDR3, as DNA: TGTGCCAGCACTACACGGGGGGGATTACCTTCACCCCTCCACTTT. Its translation: CASTTRGGLPSPLHF.

The V gene is TRBV7-2, the J gene TRBJ1-1; D is undetermined. Germline CDR1 is SGHTA and CDR2 is FQGNSA. Between the trimmed V and J ends, which lost 0 bases and 5 bases, there was a span of 7 bases. The length of the CDR3 is 13 residues. The CDR3 DNA sequence: TGTGCCAGCAGCTTAGCGAGGTGGACTGAAGCTTTCTTT. Translated, it gives CASSLARWTEAFF.

This clonotype was seen a few times. The CDR3 is CSARETAYTQYF. The CDR3 nucleotides are TGCAGTGCTAGAGAGACTGCGTATACGCAGTATTTT. The chain is built from TRBV20-1 and TRBJ2-3, with D unresolved. Germline assignment: CDR1 DFQATT and CDR2 SNEGSKA (reference sequence). Trimming shortened V by 0 bases and J by 7 bases, and 8 bases separated the two germline ends. This CDR3 has 12 amino acids.

The gene calls are TRBV29-1 and TRBJ2-5; 11 positions agree with TRBD2. There are 16 residues in the CDR3. V gave up 4 bases and J gave up 5 bases; unmatched junction bases: 12. Per the germline V gene, CDR1 is SQVTM and CDR2 is ANQGSEA. CDR3: CSVVSDSGRARETQYF. The CDR3 DNA follows: TGCAGCGTTGTATCGGATAGCGGGAGGGCCCGGGAGACCCAGTACTTC.

The chain couples TRBV12-3 or TRBV12-4 to TRBJ2-7; 11 bases line up with TRBD1. The trim removed 5 bases at V and 3 bases at J, leaving 6 bases unmatched. This CDR3 comprises 15 residues. CDR3 sequence reads: CASSVPGQGVYEQYF. CDR3 bases: TGTGCCAGCAGTGTACCGGGACAGGGGGTCTACGAGCAGTACTTC.

This clonotype occurred a few times. The chain recombines TRBV30 with TRBJ1-1; a weak D match, TRBD1 (6 bases). Germline CDR1 GTSNPN, CDR2 SVGIG (reference sequence). The germline V and J ends were trimmed by 0 bases and 2 bases, with 10 bases remaining between them. The CDR3 extends over 14 amino acids. The CDR3 nucleotides read TGTGCCTGGAGTGTATGGGGGCGTAACACTGAAGCTTTCTTT. Translating it yields CAWSVWGRNTEAFF.

This clonotype was counted a few times. The genes are TRBV7-8 and TRBJ2-1; 8 nucleotides align to TRBD2. The CDR3 extends over 15 amino acids. CDR1 SGHVS and CDR2 FQNEAQ come from the germline V gene. V lost 8 bases and J lost 2; bases outside the gene matches: 8. The CDR3 region is CASGPTSGTYNEQFF. The CDR3 bases are TGTGCCAGCGGACCTACTAGCGGAACCTACAATGAGCAGTTCTTC.

J is TRBJ1-1 and V is TRBV29-1; TRBD1 is a possible D gene (5 bases). The V end was cut by 3 bases, the J end by 5 bases, with 10 bases between. CDR3 length equals 12 residues. Germline lookup yields CDR1 SQVTM and CDR2 ANQGSEA. The CDR3 is CSVEQGDTEAFF. The DNA of the CDR3 is TGCAGCGTTGAGCAGGGAGATACTGAAGCTTTCTTT.

This clonotype was observed a handful of times. The chain uses TRBV12-3 or TRBV12-4 and TRBJ1-5; 8 bases are a match to TRBD1. The trim removed 7 bases at V and 5 bases at J, leaving 7 bases unmatched. This CDR3 has 14 residues. The CDR3 nucleotides read TGTGCCAGCACTATACAGGGGGTAGATCAGCCCCAGCATTTT. Translated: CASTIQGVDQPQHF.

V is TRBV7-3 and J is TRBJ2-3; either TRBD1 or TRBD2 may supply D (5 bases each). Germline CDR1 and CDR2: SGHTA and FQGTGA. There are 16 residues in the CDR3. The V gene lost 2 bases and the J gene lost 6 bases, with 18 bases spanning the gap. CDR3 amino acids: CASSLGLGTGSDTQYF. CDR3 bases: TGTGCCAGCAGCTTAGGGTTGGGGACCGGTTCGGATACGCAGTATTTT.

The chain recombines TRBV7-2 with TRBJ1-2; the D gene is possibly TRBD1 (5 bases). Between the trimmed V and J ends, which lost 1 base and 4 bases, there was a span of 13 bases. The CDR3 length is 15 residues. Germline-derived CDR1 and CDR2 are SGHTA and FQGNSA. The CDR3: CASSLVGAEFYGYTF. The CDR3 DNA is TGTGCCAGCAGCTTAGTTGGGGCGGAGTTCTATGGCTACACCTTC.

This clonotype was observed at least ten times. The gene calls are TRBV20-1 and TRBJ1-1, with TRBD1 as a possible D gene (5 bases). The CDR3 is 13 amino acids. Per germline, CDR1 DFQATT and CDR2 SNEGSKA (reference sequence). The ends were cut back, 5 bases at V and 1 base at J, with 11 bases in the middle. The CDR3 region has the DNA TGCAGTGCTCGTTGGGGGGGGAACACTGAAGCTTTCTTT. Residues: CSARWGGNTEAFF.

The rearrangement uses TRBV11-3 and TRBJ2-3, with 11 bases that match TRBD2. With 4 bases clipped from V and 2 bases from J, the junction kept 8 bases outside the gene matches. Germline CDR1 and CDR2: SGHNT and YENEEA. CDR3 length: 17 residues. CDR3 region: CASSSEGLAVTTDTQYF. In DNA, the CDR3 is TGTGCCAGCAGCTCGGAGGGACTAGCGGTGACCACAGATACGCAGTATTTT.

V gene TRBV7-6 combines with J gene TRBJ2-7, with TRBD1 identical over 9 bases. From germline, CDR1 is SGHVS and CDR2 FNYEAQ. The J segment lost 6 bases and the V segment lost 9 bases, leaving 6 bases of the junction unmatched. The CDR3 length is 12 residues. CDR3 in amino acids: CASGTGLSEQYF. In DNA, the CDR3 is TGTGCCAGTGGGACAGGGCTTAGCGAGCAGTACTTC.

This chain links TRBV12-3 or TRBV12-4 with TRBJ2-3; 9 bases line up with TRBD2. V shed 8 bases and J 4 bases; nucleotides not matched to a gene: 13. The CDR3 has 16 amino acids. In nucleotides, the CDR3 is TGTGCCAGCTACGGTCGCGGGGGGGCAGGTCCAGATACGCAGTATTTT. Protein sequence: CASYGRGGAGPDTQYF.

V usage is TRBV12-3 or TRBV12-4 and J usage is TRBJ2-5, with D possibly being TRBD1 or TRBD2 (6 bases each). There are 15 residues in the CDR3. The ends were cut back, 5 bases at V and 4 bases at J, with 17 bases in the middle. Here the CDR3 reads CASSEAGRGGETQYF. CDR3 DNA: TGTGCCAGCAGTGAGGCAGGCAGGGGAGGAGAGACCCAGTACTTC.

There are a few counts of this clonotype. This rearrangement joins TRBV20-1 to TRBJ1-2; maybe TRBD1 (5 bases). The CDR3 runs 11 residues. The V gene lost 4 bases and the J gene lost 6 bases, with 9 bases spanning the gap. Germline CDR1 DFQATT, CDR2 SNEGSKA (reference sequence). The CDR3 is CSATGSHGYTF. The CDR3 DNA follows: TGCAGTGCTACAGGGTCTCATGGCTACACCTTC.

The rearrangement links TRBV28 to TRBJ2-1, with a possible D match to TRBD1 (6 bases). The CDR3 runs 14 residues. From germline, CDR1 is MDHEN and CDR2 SYDVKM. Trimming took 2 bases from V and 4 from J, leaving 9 bases between them. This CDR3 is CASSLITGYNEQFF. The CDR3, as DNA: TGTGCCAGCAGTTTAATCACAGGGTACAATGAGCAGTTCTTC.

This clonotype was counted between two and nine times. The J gene is TRBJ2-3, the V gene TRBV6-5; D remains unclear. V dropped 2 bases and J dropped 4 bases, with 16 bases sitting between them. Per germline, CDR1 MNHEY and CDR2 SVGAGI. The CDR3 contains 16 residues. The CDR3, as DNA: TGTGCCAGCAGTTACCTGAGTCTCGCCCCAGCAGATACGCAGTATTTT. It codes for CASSYLSLAPADTQYF.

This clonotype occurred a few times. The CDR3 is CASRYRVGTDTQYF. DNA for the CDR3: TGTGCCAGCAGGTATAGGGTTGGCACAGATACGCAGTATTTT. This chain connects TRBV12-3 or TRBV12-4 to TRBJ2-3; D is undetermined. Trimming pared 6 bases from V and 1 base from J, leaving 11 bases between. This CDR3 contains 14 residues.

The CDR3 DNA reads TGTGCCAGCTTCCGTTTGGCGACAGGTACTGAAGCTTTCTTT. As protein: CASFRLATGTEAFF. The chain links TRBV12-3 or TRBV12-4 to TRBJ1-1, with D possibly TRBD1 on 6 matching bases. Trimming left V 8 bases short and J 5 bases short, with 18 bases between. The CDR3 sequence is 14 residues long.

The sample holds a few counts of this clonotype. This chain connects TRBV12-3 or TRBV12-4 to TRBJ2-1; the match to TRBD2 covers 11 bases. Trimming at V came to 6 bases and at J to 8 bases, leaving 9 bases not matched to a gene. This CDR3 has 15 amino acids. This CDR3 is CASREELAGAYEQFF. The CDR3 bases are TGTGCCAGCAGGGAGGAACTAGCGGGGGCCTATGAGCAGTTCTTC.

This clonotype was observed a few times. The chain carries TRBV24-1 and TRBJ2-5; TRBD1 matches at 9 bases. This CDR3 has 15 amino acids. The germline V gene encodes CDR1 KGHDR and CDR2 SFDVKD. V gave up 4 bases and J gave up 6 bases; unmatched junction bases: 8. The CDR3: CATSDRTDRGKTQYF. In DNA form, the CDR3 reads TGTGCCACCAGTGACCGGACGGACAGGGGAAAGACCCAGTACTTC.

This CDR3 reads CSARVDRDSEAFF. Written as DNA, the CDR3 is TGCAGTGCTAGAGTTGACCGTGACAGTGAAGCTTTCTTT. The rearrangement uses TRBV20-1 and TRBJ1-1; tentatively, D is TRBD1 (5 bases). Trimming stripped 1 base from V and 7 bases from J, with 13 bases between. CDR1 is DFQATT, CDR2 SNEGSKA, per germline (reference sequence). The CDR3 sequence is 13 residues long.

This clonotype came up a few times. The chain links TRBV12-3 or TRBV12-4 to TRBJ2-7; D is unresolved. The CDR3 length is 17 residues. V lost 2 bases and J 0 bases, leaving 17 bases between the germline ends. This CDR3 reads CASSLTSRWALSYEQYF. The DNA for the CDR3 is TGTGCCAGCAGTTTAACGAGTCGGTGGGCTCTCTCCTACGAGCAGTACTTC.

The chain has TRBV9 and TRBJ2-5; the match to TRBD1 covers 10 bases. Germline V gene data show CDR1 as SGDLS and CDR2 as YYNGEE. This CDR3 contains 15 residues. J lost 5 bases, V lost 0 bases, and 4 bases had no gene match. The CDR3 spells CASSVVGTGVETQYF. In DNA form, the CDR3 reads TGTGCCAGCAGCGTAGTGGGGACAGGGGTCGAGACCCAGTACTTC.

Here the CDR3 DNA reads TGTGCCAGCAGCTTGTTACAGGTTTATGGCTACACCTTC. Protein: CASSLLQVYGYTF. The J gene is TRBJ1-2, the V gene TRBV5-6; D is possibly TRBD1 (5 bases). Germline-derived CDR1 and CDR2 are SGHDT and YYEEEE. V lost 1 base and J 5 bases, leaving 9 bases between the germline ends. The CDR3 sequence is 13 residues long.